This T cell receptor beta chain originates from a study of blood T cells in healthy people across ages. V lost 4 bases to trimming and J lost 6 bases; unmatched junction nucleotides: 10. Germline V gene sequence: CDR1 MNHEY, CDR2 SVGEGT. The CDR3 contains 16 residues. Using a J-beta primer mix together with a sample-barcoded 5' primer, a second PCR was run for roughly 7 to 12 cycles. TCRdb re-derived calls from the 5' RACE reads in MiXCR, one entry per CDR3 protein. The sample contains about 1.8 million distinct CDR3 sequences, roughly 50% of which appear only once. The sample consisted of blood. This rearrangement joins TRBV6-2 or TRBV6-3 to TRBJ2-7, with 12 bases fitting TRBD2. This sequence was found in a woman aged 40 to 50 in good health. CDR3 nucleotide sequence: TGTGCCAGCAGTTTCACATCTAGCGGGGGGGCAGGCGAGCAGTACTTC. Protein sequence: CASSFTSSGGAGEQYF.